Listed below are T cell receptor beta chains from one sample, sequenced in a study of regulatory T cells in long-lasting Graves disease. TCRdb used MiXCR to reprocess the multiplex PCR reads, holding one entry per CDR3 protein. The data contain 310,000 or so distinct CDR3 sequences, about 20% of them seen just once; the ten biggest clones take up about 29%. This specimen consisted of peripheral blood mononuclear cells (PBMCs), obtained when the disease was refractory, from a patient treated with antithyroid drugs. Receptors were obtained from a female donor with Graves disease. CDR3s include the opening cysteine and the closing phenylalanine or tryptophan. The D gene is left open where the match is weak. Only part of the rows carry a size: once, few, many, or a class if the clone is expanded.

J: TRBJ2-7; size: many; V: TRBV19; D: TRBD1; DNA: TGTGCCAGTAGTATAGCGACAGGGTCCTACGAGCAGTACTTC; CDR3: CASSIATGSYEQYF
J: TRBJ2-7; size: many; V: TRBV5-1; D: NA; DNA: TGCGCCAGCAGCTTGGCGACGAGGGCCGGGCGCGAGCAGTACTTC; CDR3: CASSLATRAGREQYF
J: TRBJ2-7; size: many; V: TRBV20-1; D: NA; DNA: TGCAGTGCTAGAGATCCCCGGGGGTACGAGCAGTACTTC; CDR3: CSARDPRGYEQYF
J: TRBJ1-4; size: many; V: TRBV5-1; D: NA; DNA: TGCGCCAGCAGCACGGGGACTCTGACTAATGAAAAACTGTTTTTT; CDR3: CASSTGTLTNEKLFF
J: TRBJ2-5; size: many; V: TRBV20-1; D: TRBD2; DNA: TGCAGTGCTAGTGGGCTAGCGGGCGAGGAAGAGACCCAGTACTTC; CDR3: CSASGLAGEEETQYF
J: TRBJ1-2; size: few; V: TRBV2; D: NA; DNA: TGTGCCAGCAGTGAAGCAGGGCCTTCGACTGGCTACACCTTC; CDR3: CASSEAGPSTGYTF
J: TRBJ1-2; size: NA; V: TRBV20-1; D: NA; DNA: TGCAGTGCTATGATGACAGACCGTTATGGCTACACCTTC; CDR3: CSAMMTDRYGYTF
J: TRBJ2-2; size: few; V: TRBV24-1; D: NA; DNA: TGTGCCACCAGTGATATCGTAACTAGCAACACCGGGGAGCTGTTTTTT; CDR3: CATSDIVTSNTGELFF
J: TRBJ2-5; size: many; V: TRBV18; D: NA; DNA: TGTGCCAGCTCACCACCGTGGAGTCAAGAGACCCAGTACTTC; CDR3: CASSPPWSQETQYF
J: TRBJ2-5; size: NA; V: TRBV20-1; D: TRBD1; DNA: TGCAGTGCTAGAGTCGACAGGGGGAGGGAGACCCAGTACTTC; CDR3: CSARVDRGRETQYF
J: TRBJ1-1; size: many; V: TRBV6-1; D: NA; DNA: TGTGCCAGCATTTTTCACATGAACACTGAAGCTTTCTTT; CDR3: CASIFHMNTEAFF
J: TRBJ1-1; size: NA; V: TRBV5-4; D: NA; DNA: TGTGCCACCACCCCGGGGAGCTCCGGTGAAGCTTTCTTT; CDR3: CATTPGSSGEAFF
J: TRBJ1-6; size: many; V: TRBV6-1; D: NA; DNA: TGTGCCAGCAGTGACCGATCGAATTCACCCCTCCACTTT; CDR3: CASSDRSNSPLHF
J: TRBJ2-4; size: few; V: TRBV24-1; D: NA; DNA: TGTGCCACCAGTGATTTCAAAAACATTCAGTACTTC; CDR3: CATSDFKNIQYF
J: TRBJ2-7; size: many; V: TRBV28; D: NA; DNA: TGTGCCAGCAGTGGCATACTCCCCTACGAGCAGTACTTC; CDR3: CASSGILPYEQYF
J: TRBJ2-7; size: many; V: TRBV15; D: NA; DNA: TGTGCCACCAGCAGAGCCCCCGAGGGGACCTCCTACGAGCAGTACTTC; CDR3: CATSRAPEGTSYEQYF
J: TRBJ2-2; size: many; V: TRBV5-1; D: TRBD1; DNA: TGCGCCAGCAGCTTGGGTGACAGGGCCACCGGGGAGCTGTTTTTT; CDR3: CASSLGDRATGELFF
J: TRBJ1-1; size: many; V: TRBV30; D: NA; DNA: TGTGCCTGGAGTGTTGGGGCTCAAGCGGGCTTCTTT; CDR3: CAWSVGAQAGFF
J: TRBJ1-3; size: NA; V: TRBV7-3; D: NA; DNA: TGTGCCAGCAGCTTCGCATCGAGCTCTGGAAACACCATATATTTT; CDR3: CASSFASSSGNTIYF
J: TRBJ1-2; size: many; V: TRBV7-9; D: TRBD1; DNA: TGTGCCAGCAGCCAGAATACAGGGGGCGATGGCTACACCTTC; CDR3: CASSQNTGGDGYTF
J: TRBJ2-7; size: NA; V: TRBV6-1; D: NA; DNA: TGTGCCAGCACCTCCCGGAGCTTGGGAACCTACGAGCAGTACTTC; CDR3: CASTSRSLGTYEQYF
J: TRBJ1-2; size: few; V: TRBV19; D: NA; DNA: TGTGCCAGTAGTGGTTCGCTGACACCTAACTATGGCTACACCTTC; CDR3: CASSGSLTPNYGYTF
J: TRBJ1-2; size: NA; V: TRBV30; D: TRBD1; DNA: TGTGCCTGGAAGCGGACAGGGAGAGATAACTATGGCTACACCTTC; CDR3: CAWKRTGRDNYGYTF
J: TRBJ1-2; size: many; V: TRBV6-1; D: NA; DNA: TGTGCCAGCAGTGACACCCTCAGGGCCCTCTATGGCTACACCTTC; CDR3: CASSDTLRALYGYTF
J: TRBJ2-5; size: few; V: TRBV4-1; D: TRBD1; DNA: TGCGCCAGCAGCCAAGTAGAGACAGGGTACCCTGCGGACCAAGAGACCCAGTACTTC; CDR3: CASSQVETGYPADQETQYF
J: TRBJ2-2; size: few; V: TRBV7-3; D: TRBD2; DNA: TGTGCCAGCAGCCCGATAGCGGGAGGTCCCACCGGGGAGCTGTTTTTT; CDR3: CASSPIAGGPTGELFF